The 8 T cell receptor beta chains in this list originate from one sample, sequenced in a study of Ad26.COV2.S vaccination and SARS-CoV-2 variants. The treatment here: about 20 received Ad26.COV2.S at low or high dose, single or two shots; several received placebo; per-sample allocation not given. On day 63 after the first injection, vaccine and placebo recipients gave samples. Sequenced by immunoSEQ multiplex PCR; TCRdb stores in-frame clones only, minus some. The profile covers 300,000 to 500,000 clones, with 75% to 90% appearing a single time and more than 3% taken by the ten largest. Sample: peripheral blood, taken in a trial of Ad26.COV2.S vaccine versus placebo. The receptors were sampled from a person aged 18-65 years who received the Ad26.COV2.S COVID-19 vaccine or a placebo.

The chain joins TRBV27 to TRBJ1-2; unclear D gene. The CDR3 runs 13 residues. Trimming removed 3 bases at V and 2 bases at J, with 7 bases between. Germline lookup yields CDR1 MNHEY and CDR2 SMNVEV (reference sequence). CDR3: CASSFKVNYGYTF. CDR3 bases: TGTGCCAGCAGTTTCAAGGTGAACTATGGCTACACCTTC.

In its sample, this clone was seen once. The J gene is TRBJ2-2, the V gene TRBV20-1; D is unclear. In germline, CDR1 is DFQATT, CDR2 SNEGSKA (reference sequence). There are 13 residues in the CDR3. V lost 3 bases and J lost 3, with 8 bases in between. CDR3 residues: CSASNSHTGELFF. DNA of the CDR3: TGCAGTGCTAGTAACAGTCACACCGGGGAGCTGTTTTTT.

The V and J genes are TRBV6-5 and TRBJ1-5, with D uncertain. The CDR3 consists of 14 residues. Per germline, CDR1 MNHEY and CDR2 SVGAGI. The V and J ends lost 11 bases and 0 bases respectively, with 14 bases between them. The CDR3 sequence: CASLFDYSNQPQHF. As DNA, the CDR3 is TGTGCCTCGTTGTTCGACTATAGCAATCAGCCCCAGCATTTT.

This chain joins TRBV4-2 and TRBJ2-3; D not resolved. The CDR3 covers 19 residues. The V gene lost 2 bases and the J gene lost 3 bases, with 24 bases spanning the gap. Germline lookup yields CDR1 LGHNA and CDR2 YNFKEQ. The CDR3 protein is CASSQKEIFSELGTDTQYF. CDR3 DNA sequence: TGTGCCAGCAGCCAAAAAGAGATCTTTTCAGAGTTGGGAACAGATACGCAGTATTTT.

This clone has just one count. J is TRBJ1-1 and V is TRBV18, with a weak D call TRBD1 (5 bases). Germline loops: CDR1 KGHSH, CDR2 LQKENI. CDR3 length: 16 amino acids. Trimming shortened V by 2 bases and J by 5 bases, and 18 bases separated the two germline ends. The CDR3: CASSPMTGPGWTEAFF. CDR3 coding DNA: TGTGCCAGCTCACCAATGACCGGGCCAGGGTGGACTGAAGCTTTCTTT.

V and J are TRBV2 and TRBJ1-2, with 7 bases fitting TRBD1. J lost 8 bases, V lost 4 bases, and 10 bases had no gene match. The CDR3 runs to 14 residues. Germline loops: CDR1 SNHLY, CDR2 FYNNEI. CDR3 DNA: TGTGCCAGCAGTGCAAGACAGGGCGGAGAGGGCTACACCTTC. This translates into CASSARQGGEGYTF.

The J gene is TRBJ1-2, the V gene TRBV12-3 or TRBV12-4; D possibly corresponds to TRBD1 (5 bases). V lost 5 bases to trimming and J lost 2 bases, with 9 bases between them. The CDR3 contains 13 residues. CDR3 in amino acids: CASSPRGNYGYTF. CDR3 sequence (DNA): TGTGCCAGCAGTCCTCGGGGCAACTATGGCTACACCTTC.

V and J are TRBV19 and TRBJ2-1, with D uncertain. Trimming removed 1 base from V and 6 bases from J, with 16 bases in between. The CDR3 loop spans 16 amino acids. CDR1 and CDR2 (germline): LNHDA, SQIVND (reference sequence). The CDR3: CASSIGRGQGFNEQFF. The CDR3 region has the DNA TGTGCCAGTAGTATAGGCCGAGGCCAAGGCTTCAATGAGCAGTTCTTC. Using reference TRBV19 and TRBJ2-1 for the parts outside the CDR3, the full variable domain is DGGITQSPKYLFRKEGQNVTLSCEQNLNHDAMYWYRQDPGQGLRLIYYSQIVNDFQKGDIAEGYSVSREKKESFPLTVTSAQKNPTAFYLCASSIGRGQGFNEQFFGPGTRLTVL.